What follows describes a single T cell receptor beta chain. The data originate from a study of T cell changes during pregnancy in multiple sclerosis. This CDR3 contains 17 residues. Clones were read by immunoSEQ multiplex PCR, and TCRdb kept only the in-frame ones, dropping some. This table holds roughly 100,000 clones, around 91% found once. The material was peripheral blood, obtained after pregnancy. This TCR came from a female donor with multiple sclerosis, enrolled in a pregnancy study. The chain employs TRBV21-1 and TRBJ2-1; the D call of TRBD1 is as the table states it, not checked on the DNA. TRBV21-1 is reported as a pseudogene. CDR3 loop: CASSKTAGQGTYNEQFF. CDR3 nucleotide sequence: TGTGCCAGCAGCAAAACCGCCGGACAGGGGACCTACAATGAGCAGTTCTTC.